This T cell receptor (beta chain) stems from a study of T-cell reconstitution after alpha-beta-depleted transplantation in children. Researchers prepared the TCRbeta library using unique molecular identifiers, the study reports. MiXCR was run by TCRdb on the PCR reads, yielding one entry per CDR3 protein. Found here are just over 350,000 distinct CDR3 sequences, approximately 12% of them singletons; the top ten hold around 4.1%. This clonotype was seen more than once but under ten times. CDR1 and CDR2 from the germline V gene are SGHTA and FQGNSA. V was shortened by 5 bases and J by 0 bases, with 8 bases between the two germline ends. The CDR3 spans 13 residues.

The receptor's source is a human donor who donated a stem cell graft to a child with Fanconi anemia. The sequencing used PBMCs, collected from the stem cell graft. The chain has TRBV7-2 and TRBJ2-7; D is unresolved. The CDR3, as DNA: TGTGCCAGCAGCCCACGGAACTCCTACGAGCAGTACTTC. Protein product: CASSPRNSYEQYF.